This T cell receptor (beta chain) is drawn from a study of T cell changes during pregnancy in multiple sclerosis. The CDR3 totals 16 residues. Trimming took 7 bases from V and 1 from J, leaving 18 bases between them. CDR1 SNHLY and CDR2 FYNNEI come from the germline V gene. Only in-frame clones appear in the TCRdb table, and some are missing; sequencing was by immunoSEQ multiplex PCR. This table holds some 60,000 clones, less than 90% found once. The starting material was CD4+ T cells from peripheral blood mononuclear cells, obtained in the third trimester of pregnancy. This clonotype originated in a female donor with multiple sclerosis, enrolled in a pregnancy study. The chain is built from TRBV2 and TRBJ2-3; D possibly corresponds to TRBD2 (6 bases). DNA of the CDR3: TGTGCCAGCACCCTTAGACATTGGAGGGGCACAGATACGCAGTATTTT. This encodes CASTLRHWRGTDTQYF.